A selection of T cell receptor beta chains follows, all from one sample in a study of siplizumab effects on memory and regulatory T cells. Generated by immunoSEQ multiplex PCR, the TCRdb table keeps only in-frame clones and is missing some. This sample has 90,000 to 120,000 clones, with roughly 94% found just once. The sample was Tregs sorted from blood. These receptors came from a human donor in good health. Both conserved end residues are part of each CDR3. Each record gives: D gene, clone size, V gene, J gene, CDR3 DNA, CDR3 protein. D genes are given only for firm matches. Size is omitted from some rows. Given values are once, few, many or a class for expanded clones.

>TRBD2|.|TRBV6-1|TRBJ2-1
TGTGCCAGCAGACTAGCGGGAGTGGATGAGCAGTTCTTC
CASRLAGVDEQFF
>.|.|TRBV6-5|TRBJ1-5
TGTGCCAGCAGTTACTCGGGGCAGAGCAATCAGCCCCAGCATTTT
CASSYSGQSNQPQHF
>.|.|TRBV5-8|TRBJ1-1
TGTGCCAGCAGCTTCGTGACGGACACTGAAGCTTTCTTT
CASSFVTDTEAFF
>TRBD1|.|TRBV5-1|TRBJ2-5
TGCGCCAGCAGCACCACAGGGGGCACCTGGCAAGAGACCCAGTACTTC
CASSTTGGTWQETQYF
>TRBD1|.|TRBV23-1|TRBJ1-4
TGCGCCAGCAGTCAAGTGGGACAGGGGGCCGCTAATGAAAAACTGTTTTTT
CASSQVGQGAANEKLFF
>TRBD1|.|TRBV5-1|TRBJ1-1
TGCGCCAGCTCGGGGACGACAGGGGGCAACACTGAAGCTTTCTTT
CASSGTTGGNTEAFF
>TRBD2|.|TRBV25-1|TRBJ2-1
TGTGCCAGCAGTCCCCCAGATGGGAGGGGAAACTACAATGAGCAGTTCTTC
CASSPPDGRGNYNEQFF
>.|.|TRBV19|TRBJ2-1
TGTGCCAGTACTAAGGAGGGGGCATACAATGAGCAGTTCTTC
CASTKEGAYNEQFF
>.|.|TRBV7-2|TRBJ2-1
TGTGCCAGCAGCCCGCGAGCCTTGGGAGGCCCTTCGTTCTTC
CASSPRALGGPSFF
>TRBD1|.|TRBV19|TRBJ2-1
TGTGCCAGTAGAGACAGGGTTATCGATGAGCAGTTCTTC
CASRDRVIDEQFF
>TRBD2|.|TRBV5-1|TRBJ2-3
TGCGCCAGCAGCCCTCCTAGCGGGAGGACAGATACGCAGTATTTT
CASSPPSGRTDTQYF
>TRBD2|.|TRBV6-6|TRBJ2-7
TGTGCCAGCAGTGTCACCGGGACTAGCGGGAGGTGGCAGTACTTC
CASSVTGTSGRWQYF
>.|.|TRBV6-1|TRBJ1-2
TGTGCCAGCAGTATACGTACAGGGTATAGATATGGCTACACCTTC
CASSIRTGYRYGYTF
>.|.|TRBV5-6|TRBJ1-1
TGTGCCAGCAGCTTGGCTAGGGAGCCAATGCCTGAAGCTTTCTTT
CASSLAREPMPEAFF
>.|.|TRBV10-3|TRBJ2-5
TGTGCCATAGGAAAGGCAAGGTACCAAGAGACCCAGTACTTC
CAIGKARYQETQYF
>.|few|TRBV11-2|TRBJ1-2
TGTGCCAGCAGCTTCGGCACAGATAGCTACACCTTC
CASSFGTDSYTF
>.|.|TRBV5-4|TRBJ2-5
TGTGCCAGCAGCGGGGGATGGCAGGGCCCACAAGAGACCCAGTACTTC
CASSGGWQGPQETQYF
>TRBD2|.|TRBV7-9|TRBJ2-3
TGTGCCAGCAGCTTAGCGACTAGCGCGTTGAGCACAGATACGCAGTATTTT
CASSLATSALSTDTQYF
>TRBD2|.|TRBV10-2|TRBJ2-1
TGCGCCAGCATTTTAGCGGGAGGGTCCGAGCAGTTCTTC
CASILAGGSEQFF